In this sample, the clone carrying this TCR beta chain turned up once. Its cognate antigen is unknown. The CDR3 consists of 16 residues. Trimming took off 2 bases at V and 1 base at J, with 12 bases between the two ends. CDR1 and CDR2 from the germline V gene are SGHRS and YFSETQ. Sequencing was performed with immunoSEQ multiplex PCR; in TCRdb, only in-frame clones are kept and a portion is missing. The sample gives roughly 150,000 clones, 90% of which show up once; approximately 1.8% is in the top ten. The source of the sample is a study of T cell responses to AZD1222 COVID-19 vaccine. Points from the study as a whole: None of the repertoires were sampled until the peak T cell response had passed.

This clonotype was sampled from an adult who received the AZD1222 COVID-19 vaccine. The material sequenced was peripheral blood, taken 28 days after the second AZD1222 dose. This chain connects TRBV5-1 to TRBJ1-4; D gene ambiguous. Written as DNA, the CDR3 is TGCGCCAGCAGCTTAGCTCCAGGTGGAACTAATGAAAAACTGTTTTTT. This translates into CASSLAPGGTNEKLFF.